This TCR beta chain was identified in a study of response to subunit inactivated influenza vaccine. From the RT-PCR reads, TCRdb called clonotypes with MiXCR, one entry per CDR3 protein. The sample records 430,000 or so distinct CDR3 sequences, 9.5% to 13% being singletons. Findings and caveats of the study: The authors offered the suggestion that each seasonal influenza vaccination recruits few new T cells.

In this sample, this clonotype turned up a few times. Its matching antigen is unknown. This specimen consisted of PBMCs from blood, obtained around seven weeks after vaccination. The TCR sequence derives from a man aged 50 to 60 who received an inactivated influenza vaccine.

The CDR3 here is CASSLGGPSSYEQYF. The CDR3 coding sequence is TGTGCCAGCAGTTTAGGGGGCCCGAGCTCCTACGAGCAGTACTTC. The chain joins TRBV27 to TRBJ2-7; D is perhaps TRBD1 (6 bases). The CDR3 loop spans 15 amino acids. Trimming pared 2 bases from V and 0 bases from J, leaving 11 bases between. Germline values: CDR1 MNHEY, CDR2 SMNVEV (reference sequence).